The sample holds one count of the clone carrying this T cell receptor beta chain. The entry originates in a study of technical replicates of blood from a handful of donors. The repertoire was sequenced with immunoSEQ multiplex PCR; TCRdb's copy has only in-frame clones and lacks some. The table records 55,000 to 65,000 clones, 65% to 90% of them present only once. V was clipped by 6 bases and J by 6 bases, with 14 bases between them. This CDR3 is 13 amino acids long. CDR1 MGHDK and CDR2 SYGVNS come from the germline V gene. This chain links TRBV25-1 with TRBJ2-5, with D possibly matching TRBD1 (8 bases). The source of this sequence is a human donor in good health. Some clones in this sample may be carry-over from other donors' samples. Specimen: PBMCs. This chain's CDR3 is CASSGQGLKTQYF. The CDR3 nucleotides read TGTGCCAGCAGCGGACAGGGACTAAAGACCCAGTACTTC.